Reported below is one T cell receptor beta chain. Its cognate antigen is unknown. TCR sequencing used cDNA made by reverse transcription of extracted RNA. Method: immunoSEQ multiplex PCR; TCRdb's copy keeps in-frame clones and lacks some. The data contain about 110,000 clones, approximately 60% of them singletons. This entry comes from a study of CD8+ T cells in alopecia areata. Isolation of CD4+ and CD8+ T cells from PBMCs was achieved by sorting. The CDR3 is made up of 16 amino acids. Germline-derived CDR1 and CDR2 are ENHRY and SYGVKD. J lost 4 bases, V lost 5 bases, and 6 bases had no gene match. Findings and caveats of the study: Lesional scalp exceeded normal scalp in clonality, especially in alopecia totalis/universalis. TCRs were shared less clearly across patients than in mice, possibly for HLA-related reasons.

The chain couples TRBV10-3 to TRBJ2-1, with TRBD2 matching over 12 bases. Sequencing was done on a sample of CD8+ T cells sorted from blood. This TCR was sampled from a human donor in good health. The CDR3 DNA reads TGTGCCATCAGTTCGGGGACTAGCGGGCAATACAATGAGCAGTTCTTC. Protein sequence: CAISSGTSGQYNEQFF.